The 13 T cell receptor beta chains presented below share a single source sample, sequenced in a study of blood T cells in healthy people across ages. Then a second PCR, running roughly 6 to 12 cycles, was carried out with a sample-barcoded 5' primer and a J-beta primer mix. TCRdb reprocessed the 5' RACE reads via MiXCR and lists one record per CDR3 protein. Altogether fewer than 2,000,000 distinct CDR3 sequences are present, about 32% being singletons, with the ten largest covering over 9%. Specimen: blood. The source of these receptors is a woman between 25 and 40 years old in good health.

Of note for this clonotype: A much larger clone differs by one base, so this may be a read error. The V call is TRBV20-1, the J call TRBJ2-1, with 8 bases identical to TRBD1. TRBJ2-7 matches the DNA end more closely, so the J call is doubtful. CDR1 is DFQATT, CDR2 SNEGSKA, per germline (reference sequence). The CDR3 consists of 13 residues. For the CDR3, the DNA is TGCAGTGCCCCGGGACAGGTTTACAATGAGCAGTACTTC. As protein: CSAPGQVYNEQYF.

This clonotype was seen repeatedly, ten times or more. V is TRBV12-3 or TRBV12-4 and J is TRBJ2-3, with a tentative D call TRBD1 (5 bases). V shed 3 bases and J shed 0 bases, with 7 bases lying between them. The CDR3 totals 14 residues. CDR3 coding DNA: TGTGCCAGCAGTTTGGACATGAGCACAGATACGCAGTATTTT. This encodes CASSLDMSTDTQYF.

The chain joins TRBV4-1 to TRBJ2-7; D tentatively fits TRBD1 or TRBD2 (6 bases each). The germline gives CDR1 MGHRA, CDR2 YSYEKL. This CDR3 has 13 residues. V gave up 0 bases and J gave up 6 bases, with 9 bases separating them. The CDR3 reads CASSQDSGAEQYF. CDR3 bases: TGCGCCAGCAGCCAAGATTCGGGGGCCGAGCAGTACTTC.

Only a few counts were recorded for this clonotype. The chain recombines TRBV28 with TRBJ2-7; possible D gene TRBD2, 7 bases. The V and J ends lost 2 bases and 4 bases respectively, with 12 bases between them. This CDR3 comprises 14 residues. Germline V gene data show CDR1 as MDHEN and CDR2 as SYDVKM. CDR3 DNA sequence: TGTGCCAGCAGTTTAAGGGGGAGGGGATACGAGCAGTACTTC. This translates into CASSLRGRGYEQYF. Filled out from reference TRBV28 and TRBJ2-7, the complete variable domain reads DVKVTQSSRYLVKRTGEKVFLECVQDMDHENMFWYRQDPGLGLRLIYFSYDVKMKEKGDIPEGYSVSREKKERFSLILESASTNQTSMYLCASSLRGRGYEQYFGPGTRLTVT.

CDR3 nucleotides: TGTGCCAGCACCCTAGGCAGTCTAGCGGGCTTTAGCTCCTACAATGAGCAGTTCTTC. It encodes CASTLGSLAGFSSYNEQFF. The chain employs TRBV7-6 and TRBJ2-1; 8 bases fit TRBD2. Germline V CDR1 and CDR2: SGHVS, FNYEAQ. The CDR3 runs 19 residues. V dropped 7 bases and J dropped 0; count of bases not matched to a gene: 17.

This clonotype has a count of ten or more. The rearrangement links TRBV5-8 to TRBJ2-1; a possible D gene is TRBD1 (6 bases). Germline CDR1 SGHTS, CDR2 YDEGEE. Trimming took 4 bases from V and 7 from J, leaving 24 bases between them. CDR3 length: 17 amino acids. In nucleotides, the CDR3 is TGTGCCAGCAGCCGAGAACCGACAGGTCGGATATGGAATGAGCAGTTCTTC. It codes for CASSREPTGRIWNEQFF.

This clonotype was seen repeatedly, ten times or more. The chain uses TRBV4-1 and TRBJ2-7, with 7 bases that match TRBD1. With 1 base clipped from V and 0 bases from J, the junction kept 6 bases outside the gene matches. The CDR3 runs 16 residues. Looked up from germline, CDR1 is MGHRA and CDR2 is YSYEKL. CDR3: CASSQASTGFSYEQYF. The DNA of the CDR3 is TGCGCCAGCAGCCAAGCATCGACAGGGTTCTCCTACGAGCAGTACTTC.

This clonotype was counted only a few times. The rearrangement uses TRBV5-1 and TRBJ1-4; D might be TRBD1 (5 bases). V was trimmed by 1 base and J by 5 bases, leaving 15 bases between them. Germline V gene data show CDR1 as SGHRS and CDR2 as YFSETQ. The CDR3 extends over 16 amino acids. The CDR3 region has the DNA TGCGCCAGCAGCTTGCAACCACGGGACCAAAATGAAAAACTGTTTTTT. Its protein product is CASSLQPRDQNEKLFF. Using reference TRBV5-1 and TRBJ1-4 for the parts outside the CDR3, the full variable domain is KAGVTQTPRYLIKTRGQQVTLSCSPISGHRSVSWYQQTPGQGLQFLFEYFSETQRNKGNFPGRFSGRQFSNSRSEMNVSTLELGDSALYLCASSLQPRDQNEKLFFGSGTQLSVL.

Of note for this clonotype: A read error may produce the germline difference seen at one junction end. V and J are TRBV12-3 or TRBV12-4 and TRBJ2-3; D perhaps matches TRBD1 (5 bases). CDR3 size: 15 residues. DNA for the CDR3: TGTGCCAGCAGCGTGGGCAGGGTTGGTACAGGTACGCAGTATTTT. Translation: CASSVGRVGTGTQYF.

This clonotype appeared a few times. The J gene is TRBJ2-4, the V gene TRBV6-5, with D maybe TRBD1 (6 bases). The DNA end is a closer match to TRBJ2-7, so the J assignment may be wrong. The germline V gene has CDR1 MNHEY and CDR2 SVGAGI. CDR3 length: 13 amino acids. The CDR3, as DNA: TGTGCCAGCAGTTACGCACAGGGTTACGAGCAGTACTTC. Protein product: CASSYAQGYEQYF.

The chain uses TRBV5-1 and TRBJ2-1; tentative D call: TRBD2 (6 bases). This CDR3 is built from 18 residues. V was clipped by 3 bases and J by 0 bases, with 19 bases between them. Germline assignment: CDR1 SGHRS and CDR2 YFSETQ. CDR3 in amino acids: CASSSAGIRRGSYNEQFF. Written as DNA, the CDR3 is TGCGCCAGCAGCTCCGCGGGGATACGGCGGGGCTCCTACAATGAGCAGTTCTTC.

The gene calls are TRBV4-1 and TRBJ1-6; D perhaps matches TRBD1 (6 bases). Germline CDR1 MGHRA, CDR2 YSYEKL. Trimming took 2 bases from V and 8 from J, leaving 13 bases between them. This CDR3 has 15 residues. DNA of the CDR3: TGCGCCAGCAGCCAAAGGGCGGGGGGCGATTCACCCCTCCACTTT. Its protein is CASSQRAGGDSPLHF.

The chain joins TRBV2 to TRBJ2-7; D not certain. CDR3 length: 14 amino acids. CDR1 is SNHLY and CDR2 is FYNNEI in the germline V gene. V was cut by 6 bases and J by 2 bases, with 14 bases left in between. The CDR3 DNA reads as TGTGCCAGCAGACCTCACTGGCAAACCTACGAGCAGTACTTC. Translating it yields CASRPHWQTYEQYF.